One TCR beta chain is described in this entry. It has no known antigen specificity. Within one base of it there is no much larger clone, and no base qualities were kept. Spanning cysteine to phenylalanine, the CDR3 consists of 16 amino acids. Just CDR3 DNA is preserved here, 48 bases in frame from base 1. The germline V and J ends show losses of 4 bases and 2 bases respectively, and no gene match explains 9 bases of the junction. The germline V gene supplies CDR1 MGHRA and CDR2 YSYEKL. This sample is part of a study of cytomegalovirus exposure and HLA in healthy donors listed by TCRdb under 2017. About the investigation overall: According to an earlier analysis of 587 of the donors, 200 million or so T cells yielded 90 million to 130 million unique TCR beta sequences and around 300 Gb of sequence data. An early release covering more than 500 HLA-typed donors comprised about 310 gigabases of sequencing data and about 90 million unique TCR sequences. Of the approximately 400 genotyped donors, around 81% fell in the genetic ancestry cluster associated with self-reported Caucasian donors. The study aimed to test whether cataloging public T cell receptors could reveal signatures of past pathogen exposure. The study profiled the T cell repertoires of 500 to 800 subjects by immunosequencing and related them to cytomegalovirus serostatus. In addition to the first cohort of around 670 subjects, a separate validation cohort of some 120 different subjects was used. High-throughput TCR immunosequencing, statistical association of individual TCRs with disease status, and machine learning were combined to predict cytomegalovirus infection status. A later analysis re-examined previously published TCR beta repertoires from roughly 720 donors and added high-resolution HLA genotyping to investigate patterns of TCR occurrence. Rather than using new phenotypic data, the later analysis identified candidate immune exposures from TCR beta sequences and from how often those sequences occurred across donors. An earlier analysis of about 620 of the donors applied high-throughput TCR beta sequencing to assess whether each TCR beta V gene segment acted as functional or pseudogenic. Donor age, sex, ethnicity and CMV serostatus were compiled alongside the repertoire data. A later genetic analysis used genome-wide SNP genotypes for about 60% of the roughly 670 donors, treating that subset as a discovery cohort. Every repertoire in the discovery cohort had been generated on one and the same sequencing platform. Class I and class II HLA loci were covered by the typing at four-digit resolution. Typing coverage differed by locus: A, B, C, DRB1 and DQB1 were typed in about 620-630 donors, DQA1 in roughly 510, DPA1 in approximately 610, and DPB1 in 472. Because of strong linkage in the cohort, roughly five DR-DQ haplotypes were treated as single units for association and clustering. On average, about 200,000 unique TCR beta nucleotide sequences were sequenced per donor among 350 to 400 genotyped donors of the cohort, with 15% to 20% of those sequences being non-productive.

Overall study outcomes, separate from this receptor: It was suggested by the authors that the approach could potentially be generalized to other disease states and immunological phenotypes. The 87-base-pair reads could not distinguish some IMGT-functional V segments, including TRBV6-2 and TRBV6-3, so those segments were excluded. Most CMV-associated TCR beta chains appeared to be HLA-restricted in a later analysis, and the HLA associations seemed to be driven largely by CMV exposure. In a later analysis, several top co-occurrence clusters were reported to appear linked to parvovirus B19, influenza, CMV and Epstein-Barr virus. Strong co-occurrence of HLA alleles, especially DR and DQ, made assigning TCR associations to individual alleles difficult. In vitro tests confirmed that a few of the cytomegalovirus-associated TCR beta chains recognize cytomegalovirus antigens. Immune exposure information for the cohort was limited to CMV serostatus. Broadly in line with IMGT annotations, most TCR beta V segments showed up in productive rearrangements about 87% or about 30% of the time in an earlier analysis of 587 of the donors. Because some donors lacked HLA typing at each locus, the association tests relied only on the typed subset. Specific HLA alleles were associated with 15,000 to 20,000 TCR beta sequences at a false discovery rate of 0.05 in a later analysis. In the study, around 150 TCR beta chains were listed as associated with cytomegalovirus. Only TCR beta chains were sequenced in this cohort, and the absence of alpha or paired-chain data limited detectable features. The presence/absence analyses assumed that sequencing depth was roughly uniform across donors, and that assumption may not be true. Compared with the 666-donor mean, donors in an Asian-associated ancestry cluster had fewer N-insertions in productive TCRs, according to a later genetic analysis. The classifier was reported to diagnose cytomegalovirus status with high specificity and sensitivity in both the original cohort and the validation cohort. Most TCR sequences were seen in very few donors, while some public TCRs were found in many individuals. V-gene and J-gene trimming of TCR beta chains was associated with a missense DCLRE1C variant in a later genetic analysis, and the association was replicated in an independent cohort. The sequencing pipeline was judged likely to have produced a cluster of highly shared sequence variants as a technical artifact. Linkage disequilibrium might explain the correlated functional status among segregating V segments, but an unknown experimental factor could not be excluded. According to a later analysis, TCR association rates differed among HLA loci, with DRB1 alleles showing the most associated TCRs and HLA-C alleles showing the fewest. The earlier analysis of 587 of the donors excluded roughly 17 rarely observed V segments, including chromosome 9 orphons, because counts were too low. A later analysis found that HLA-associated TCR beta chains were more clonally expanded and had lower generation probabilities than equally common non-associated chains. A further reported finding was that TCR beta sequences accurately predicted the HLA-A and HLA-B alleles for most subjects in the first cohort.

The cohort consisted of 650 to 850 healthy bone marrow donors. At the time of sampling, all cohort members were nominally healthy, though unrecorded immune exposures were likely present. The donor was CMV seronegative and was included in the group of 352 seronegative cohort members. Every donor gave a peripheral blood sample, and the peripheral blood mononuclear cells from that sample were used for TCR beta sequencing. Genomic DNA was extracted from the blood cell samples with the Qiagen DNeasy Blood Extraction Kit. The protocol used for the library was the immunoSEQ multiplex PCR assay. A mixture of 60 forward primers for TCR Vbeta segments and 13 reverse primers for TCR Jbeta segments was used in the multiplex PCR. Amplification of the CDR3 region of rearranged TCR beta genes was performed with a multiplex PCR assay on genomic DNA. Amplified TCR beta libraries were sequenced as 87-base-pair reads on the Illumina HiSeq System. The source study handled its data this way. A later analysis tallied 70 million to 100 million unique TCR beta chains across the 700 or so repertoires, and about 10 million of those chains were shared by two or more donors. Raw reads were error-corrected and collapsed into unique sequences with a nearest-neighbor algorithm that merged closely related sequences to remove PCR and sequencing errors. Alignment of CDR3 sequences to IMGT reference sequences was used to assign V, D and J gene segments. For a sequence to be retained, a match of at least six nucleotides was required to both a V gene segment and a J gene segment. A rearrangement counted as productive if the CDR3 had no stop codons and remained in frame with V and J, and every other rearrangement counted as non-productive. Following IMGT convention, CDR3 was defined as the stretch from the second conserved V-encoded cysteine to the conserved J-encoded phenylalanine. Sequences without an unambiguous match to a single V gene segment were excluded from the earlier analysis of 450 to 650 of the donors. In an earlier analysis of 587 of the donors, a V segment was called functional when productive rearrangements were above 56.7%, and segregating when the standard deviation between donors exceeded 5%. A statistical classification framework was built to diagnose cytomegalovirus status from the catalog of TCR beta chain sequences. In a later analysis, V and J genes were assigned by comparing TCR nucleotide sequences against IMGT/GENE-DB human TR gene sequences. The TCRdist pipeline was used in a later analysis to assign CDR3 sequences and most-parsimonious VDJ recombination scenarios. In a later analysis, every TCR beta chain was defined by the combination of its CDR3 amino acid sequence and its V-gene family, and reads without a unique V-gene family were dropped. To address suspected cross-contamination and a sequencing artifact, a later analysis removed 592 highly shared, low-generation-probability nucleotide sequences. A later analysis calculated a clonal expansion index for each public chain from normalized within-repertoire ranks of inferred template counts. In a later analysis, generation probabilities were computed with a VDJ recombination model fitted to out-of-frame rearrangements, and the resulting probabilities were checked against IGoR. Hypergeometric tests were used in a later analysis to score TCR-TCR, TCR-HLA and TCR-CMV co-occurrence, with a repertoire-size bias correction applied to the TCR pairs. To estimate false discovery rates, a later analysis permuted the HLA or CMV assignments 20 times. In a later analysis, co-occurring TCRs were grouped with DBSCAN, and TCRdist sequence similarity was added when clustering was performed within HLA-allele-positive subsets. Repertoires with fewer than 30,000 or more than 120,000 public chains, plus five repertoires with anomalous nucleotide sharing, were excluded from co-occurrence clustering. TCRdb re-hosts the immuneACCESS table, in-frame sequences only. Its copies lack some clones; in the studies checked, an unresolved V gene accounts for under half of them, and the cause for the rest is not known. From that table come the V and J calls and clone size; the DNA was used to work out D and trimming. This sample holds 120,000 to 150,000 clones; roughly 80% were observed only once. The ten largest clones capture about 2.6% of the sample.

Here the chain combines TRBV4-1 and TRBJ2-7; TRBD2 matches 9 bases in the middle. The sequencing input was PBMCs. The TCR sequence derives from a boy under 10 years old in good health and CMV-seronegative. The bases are TGCGCCAGCAGCCGGCTTCCCGCGGGAGGGCCCTACGAGCAGTACTTC. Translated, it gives CASSRLPAGGPYEQYF.